Listed below are T cell receptor beta chains from one sample, sequenced in a study of blood T cell repertoires in COVID-19. The data were produced by immunoSEQ multiplex PCR, yet TCRdb's version contains in-frame clones alone and is incomplete. The sample consists of roughly 380,000 clones, approximately 90% of them appearing once. Sequenced sample: peripheral blood. The source of these receptors is a woman aged 40 to 50 with COVID-19, enrolled during active disease. Each CDR3 is given with its conserved first and last residue. A D gene is named only where the DNA matches it firmly. Expanded clones get a size class; other rows say once, few or many, or leave the size out.

>NA|NA|TRBJ1-5|TRBV5-1
CASSGGGSNQPQHF
TGCGCCAGCAGCGGCGGGGGGAGCAATCAGCCCCAGCATTTT
>NA|once|TRBJ1-2|TRBV30
CAFRPANYGYTF
TGTGCCTTCAGGCCGGCTAACTATGGCTACACCTTC
>NA|NA|TRBJ1-6|TRBV5-5
CASSLGQGSPLHF
TGTGCCAGCAGCTTGGGGCAGGGTTCACCCCTCCACTTT
>TRBD1|NA|TRBJ2-1|TRBV28
CASSYRQGGYNEQFF
TGTGCCAGCAGTTACCGACAGGGGGGGTACAATGAGCAGTTCTTC
>NA|NA|TRBJ1-1|TRBV4-3
CASSRGAGTEAFF
TGCGCCAGCAGCCGAGGCGCGGGAACTGAAGCTTTCTTT
>NA|NA|TRBJ1-1|TRBV27
CASSFQGMNTEAFF
TGTGCCAGCAGTTTTCAGGGAATGAACACTGAAGCTTTCTTT
>NA|once|TRBJ1-2|TRBV12-3/TRBV12-4
CASSLVEYGYTF
TGTGCCAGCAGTTTAGTTGAGTATGGCTACACCTTC
>NA|NA|TRBJ1-6|TRBV4-3
CASSLKNQGNSPLHF
TGCGCCAGCAGTCTCAAAAACCAGGGGAATTCACCCCTCCACTTT
>TRBD1|NA|TRBJ1-4|TRBV5-1
CASSLAGRQGRTEKLFF
TGCGCCAGCAGCTTGGCGGGGAGACAGGGGAGAACTGAAAAACTGTTTTTT
>TRBD1|once|TRBJ1-2|TRBV18
CASSRYEGQGDGYTF
TGTGCCAGCTCACGCTACGAGGGACAGGGGGATGGCTACACCTTC
>TRBD1|NA|TRBJ1-1|TRBV4-1
CASSLGGQGGPEAFF
TGCGCCAGCAGCCTAGGGGGACAGGGGGGACCTGAAGCTTTCTTT